The source of this T cell receptor beta chain is a study of identifying expanded T cells in peripheral blood. Findings and limits, study-wide: Differentially abundant clones: roughly 1.2 between replicates, 15 to 17 at two to three weeks, 19 at four. Two-week clone count variance significantly increased as total template count grew.

Healthy donors had no documented immune events, such as infections, while sampled. Germline trimming cut 2 bases from V and 5 bases from J; bases unmatched to any gene: 6. There are 15 residues in the CDR3. Germline assignment: CDR1 SGHAT and CDR2 FQNNGV. Profiling relied on immunoSEQ multiplex PCR, and the TCRdb table lists in-frame clones only, not all of them. The sample includes about 130,000 clones, 86% of them seen just once. Worth noting for this clone: Its antigen remains unknown.

This clonotype was obtained from a person aged 18-69 years in good health. The sequenced sample consisted of blood. The gene calls are TRBV11-2 and TRBJ2-5; 9 bases are a match to TRBD2. The CDR3 region is CASSLLAGGPETQYF. The DNA for the CDR3 is TGTGCCAGCAGCTTACTCGCGGGGGGGCCGGAGACCCAGTACTTC. The variable domain in full, completed from reference TRBV11-2 and TRBJ2-5, reads EAGVAQSPRYKIIEKRQSVAFWCNPISGHATLYWYQQILGQGPKLLIQFQNNGVVDDSQLPKDRFSAERLKGVDSTLKIQPAKLEDSAVYLCASSLLAGGPETQYFGPGTRLLVL.